The 2 T cell receptor beta chains below were found in one sample sequenced in a study of T cell changes during pregnancy in multiple sclerosis. TCRdb's copy holds only in-frame clones and misses some; the assay was immunoSEQ multiplex PCR. The sample contains about 110,000 clones, about 94% of which appear only once. The sample consisted of peripheral blood, taken in the third trimester of pregnancy. These TCRs come from a female donor with multiple sclerosis, enrolled in a pregnancy study.

The chain joins TRBV27 to TRBJ2-1; 9 bases align to TRBD2. CDR3 size: 20 residues. Germline loops: CDR1 MNHEY, CDR2 SMNVEV (reference sequence). V gave up 5 bases and J gave up 0 bases; unmatched junction bases: 17. The DNA for the CDR3 is TGTGCCAGCAGTAAGCAGACTAGCGCGCGGGAGGGGGGCTCCTACAATGAGCAGTTCTTC. Amino acids: CASSKQTSAREGGSYNEQFF.

This chain uses TRBV30 with TRBJ2-3; 7 bases fit TRBD2. Looked up from germline, CDR1 is GTSNPN and CDR2 is SVGIG (reference sequence). This CDR3 has 16 amino acids. V shed 0 bases and J 0 bases; nucleotides not matched to a gene: 6. CDR3 bases: TGTGCCTGGAGTGTAAAGGAGCGGGGTAGCACAGATACGCAGTATTTT. Amino acid sequence: CAWSVKERGSTDTQYF.